This TCR beta chain was found in a study of shared clonotypes between healthy human individuals. Study-wide results and limits: Sharing across four donors was highest in naive CD4 (roughly 5%) and lowest in memory CD8 (0.4%).

CD45RO-negative CD8 cells positively selected for CCR7 made up the naive population, which excluded terminally differentiated effector memory CD45RA+ cells. Produced via immunoSEQ multiplex PCR; TCRdb's table is partial and in-frame only. The sample shows roughly 2,000,000 clones, 90% to 95% of them seen only once. Notes on this clone: Its antigen is unknown.

The sequencing input was naive CD8+ T cells from PBMCs. The receptor's source is a man in his late teens or twenties in good health. Some clones in this sample may be carry-over from other donors' samples.

For the CDR3, the DNA is TGTGCCAGCAGCTCGGGCGGTAACTATGGCTACACCTTC. The encoded protein is CASSSGGNYGYTF. The rearrangement joins TRBV27 to TRBJ1-2; no firm D call. CDR1 MNHEY and CDR2 SMNVEV come from the germline V gene (reference sequence). CDR3 length: 13 amino acids. Deletions cut 6 bases from V and 1 base from J, with 9 bases between.